These 21 T cell receptor beta chains originate from one sample sequenced in a study of blood T cells in healthy people across ages. Then a second PCR, running roughly 7 to 11 cycles, was carried out with a sample-barcoded 5' primer and a J-beta primer mix. MiXCR, run by TCRdb on the 5' RACE reads, gives a single entry per CDR3 protein. Of about 650,000 distinct CDR3 sequences in the sample, roughly 32% are singletons; the top ten hold 15% to 19%. Material: blood. The receptors shown here come from a woman aged 80 or over in good health.

CDR3 sequence (DNA): TGTGCCAGCCAAACGAGGCCTGGGGGCGGAAACATTCAGTACTTC. Its protein is CASQTRPGGGNIQYF. This rearrangement joins TRBV6-2 or TRBV6-3 to TRBJ2-4, with a tentative D call TRBD1 (6 bases). Germline values: CDR1 MNHEY, CDR2 SVGEGT. The V end was cut by 8 bases, the J end by 6 bases, with 20 bases between. CDR3 length equals 15 residues.

This clonotype was observed at least ten times. The chain is built from TRBV2 and TRBJ2-1, with TRBD1 as a possible D gene (6 bases). Per germline, CDR1 SNHLY and CDR2 FYNNEI. Trimming stripped 8 bases from V and 0 bases from J, with 14 bases between. The CDR3 consists of 15 residues. This CDR3 reads CASHRERSSYNEQFF. CDR3 nucleotide sequence: TGTGCCAGCCACAGGGAAAGGAGCTCCTACAATGAGCAGTTCTTC.

This chain joins TRBV29-1 and TRBJ2-7; D possibly corresponds to TRBD2 (6 bases). V lost 5 bases and J lost 3, with 8 bases in between. The germline gives CDR1 SQVTM, CDR2 ANQGSEA. The CDR3 consists of 11 residues. Here the CDR3 DNA reads TGCAGCGTTTCCGGGAGCTACGAGCAGTACTTC. Amino acids: CSVSGSYEQYF.

The CDR3 bases are TGTGCCTGTAGACAACAGGGAAGCAATCAGCCCCAGCATTTT. Its protein product is CACRQQGSNQPQHF. This rearrangement joins TRBV30 to TRBJ1-5; tentative D call: TRBD1 (6 bases). Trimming cost V 6 bases and J 1 base, with 13 bases left between them. The CDR3 length is 14 residues. The germline V gene encodes CDR1 GTSNPN and CDR2 SVGIG (reference sequence). Together with reference TRBV30 and TRBJ1-5, the CDR3 gives the full variable domain: SQTIHQWPATLVQPVGSPLSLECTVEGTSNPNLYWYRQAAGRGLQLLFYSVGIGQISSEVPQNLSASRPQDRQFILSSKKLLLSDSGFYLCACRQQGSNQPQHFGDGTRLSIL.

This clonotype was counted between two and nine times. A single base separates this from a much larger clone, so it may be a read error. The rearrangement uses TRBV7-2 and TRBJ2-7; TRBD2 might be the D (6 bases). The CDR3 totals 14 residues. The germline V gene has CDR1 SGHTA and CDR2 FQGNSA. V lost 3 bases and J lost 7, with 16 bases in between. The CDR3 protein is CASSLRSGWGEQYF. CDR3 DNA: TGTGCCAGCAGCTTGAGAAGCGGGTGGGGGGAGCAGTACTTC.

Of note for this clonotype: Since a much larger clone is just one base distant, this may be a read error. The rearrangement joins TRBV28 to TRBJ2-4; 12 bases are shared with TRBD2. V was pared by 4 bases and J by 13 bases, with 11 bases of the junction left unmatched. In germline, CDR1 is MDHEN, CDR2 SYDVKM. The CDR3 totals 15 residues. CDR3 in DNA: TGTGCCAGCAGTTCCCCTAGCGGGGGGGCCTACGGGCAGTACTTC. This encodes CASSSPSGGAYGQYF. The full variable domain, rest sourced from reference TRBV28 and TRBJ2-4, is DVKVTQSSRYLVKRTGEKVFLECVQDMDHENMFWYRQDPGLGLRLIYFSYDVKMKEKGDIPEGYSVSREKKERFSLILESASTNQTSMYLCASSSPSGGAYGQYFGAGTRLSVL.

Only a few counts were recorded for this clonotype. Just one base apart from a much larger clone, this may be a read error. The gene calls are TRBV6-2 or TRBV6-3 and TRBJ1-2; D not resolved. V lost 11 bases and J 4 bases, leaving 20 bases between the germline ends. Germline V gene data show CDR1 as MNHEY and CDR2 as SVGEGT. This CDR3 has 14 residues. This CDR3 reads CAGTEKARFYGYTF. The CDR3 nucleotides read TGTGCCGGCACCGAGAAGGCAAGATTCTATGGCTACACCTTC.

There are many counts of this clonotype. The chain joins TRBV29-1 to TRBJ2-1; TRBD2 matches 7 bases. The V segment lost 6 bases and the J segment 5 bases; nucleotides outside the gene matches: 4. The CDR3 runs to 12 residues. CDR1 and CDR2 (germline): SQVTM, ANQGSEA. The CDR3: CSVSSGNNEQFF. CDR3 coding DNA: TGCAGCGTATCTAGCGGAAACAATGAGCAGTTCTTC.

This clonotype was seen many times. The chain uses TRBV12-3 or TRBV12-4 and TRBJ2-7; D could derive from TRBD1 or TRBD2 (5 bases each). There are 13 residues in the CDR3. V gave up 6 bases and J gave up 4 bases, with 13 bases separating them. DNA of the CDR3: TGTGCCAGCAGCCACCGGGACCTTTACGAGCAGTACTTC. Its protein product is CASSHRDLYEQYF.

This clonotype was seen repeatedly, ten times or more. The J gene is TRBJ1-1, the V gene TRBV7-9; tentatively, D is TRBD1 (5 bases). The ends were cut back, 1 base at V and 7 bases at J, with 10 bases in the middle. Germline CDR1 is SEHNR and CDR2 is FQNEAQ (reference sequence). The CDR3 is 13 amino acids. The CDR3 sequence is CASSLVDRNEAFF. The CDR3 region has the DNA TGTGCCAGCAGCTTAGTAGACAGAAATGAAGCTTTCTTT.

For this clonotype: A much larger clone differs from this one at a single base, so this may be a read error. V usage is TRBV27 and J usage is TRBJ1-5, with 7 nucleotides matching TRBD1. Germline assignment: CDR1 MNHEY and CDR2 SMNVEV (reference sequence). V trimming: 8 bases; J trimming: 7 bases; junction bases outside the gene matches: 5. This CDR3 has 12 amino acids. The CDR3 protein is CASCTGQQPQHF. CDR3 bases: TGTGCCAGCTGTACGGGACAGCAGCCCCAGCATTTT.

The J gene is TRBJ2-5, the V gene TRBV21-1; the table calls TRBD2, which could not be checked here. TRBV21-1 is labeled a pseudogene. CDR3 size: 16 residues. Here the CDR3 reads CARTTGTSGPQETQYF. Written as DNA, the CDR3 is TGTGCCAGGACTACCGGGACTAGCGGACCACAAGAGACCCAGTACTTC.

The rearrangement joins TRBV14 to TRBJ2-6, with 10 bases matching TRBD1. With V trimmed by 5 bases and J by 1 base, 5 bases remained unmatched. The germline CDR1 and CDR2 sequences are SGHDN and FVKESK. This CDR3 spans 17 amino acids. This CDR3 reads CASSVGTGDSGANVLTF. CDR3 nucleotides: TGTGCCAGCAGCGTCGGGACAGGGGATTCTGGGGCCAACGTCCTGACTTTC.

This clonotype came up many times. The gene calls are TRBV2 and TRBJ1-2; 7 bases map to TRBD1. J lost 4 bases, V lost 5 bases, and 4 bases had no gene match. CDR3 length equals 13 residues. CDR1 is SNHLY, CDR2 FYNNEI, per germline. CDR3 in DNA: TGTGCCAGCAGTTCGAGGACAGGCTATGGCTACACCTTC. This translates into CASSSRTGYGYTF.

This clonotype appeared many times. CDR3 nucleotide sequence: TGTGCCAGCAGCGTAGCCCCCGACAGGGGGCTTTCAGAGCAGTACTTC. Its translation: CASSVAPDRGLSEQYF. This chain uses TRBV9 with TRBJ2-7; TRBD1 aligns across 10 bases. CDR3 length equals 16 residues. The germline gives CDR1 SGDLS, CDR2 YYNGEE. The V and J ends lost 0 bases and 7 bases, in that order; junction bases with no gene match: 10.

The gene calls are TRBV7-8 and TRBJ2-3; D unclear. Germline lookup yields CDR1 SGHVS and CDR2 FQNEAQ. The ends were cut back, 0 bases at V and 13 bases at J, with 8 bases in the middle. This CDR3 has 11 residues. The CDR3 DNA is TGTGCCAGCAGCTTAGCGGGAAATGAGTATTTT. Amino acid sequence: CASSLAGNEYF. The entire variable domain, with the rest obtained from reference TRBV7-8 and TRBJ2-3, is as follows: GAGVSQSPRYKVAKRGQDVALRCDPISGHVSLFWYQQALGQGPEFLTYFQNEAQLDKSGLPSDRFFAERPEGSVSTLKIQRTQQEDSAVYLCASSLAGNEYFGPGTRLTVL.

This clonotype showed up just a few times. J is TRBJ1-6 and V is TRBV11-2; D is unclear. This CDR3 region has 13 residues. The V end lost 2 bases, the J end lost 11 bases, and 10 bases lay between the germline ends. CDR1 is SGHAT and CDR2 is FQNNGV in the germline V gene. CDR3 nucleotide sequence: TGTGCCAGCAGCTTACGGTGGACTGCACCCCTCCACTTT. Encoded protein: CASSLRWTAPLHF.

This clonotype was observed at least ten times. V gene TRBV27 combines with J gene TRBJ1-2; 10 bases are a match to TRBD1. Germline CDR1 MNHEY, CDR2 SMNVEV (reference sequence). This CDR3 spans 13 amino acids. Trimming removed 6 bases from V and 4 bases from J; junction bases left unmatched: 2. DNA for the CDR3: TGTGCCAGCAGAGGGGACAGGGGCTATGGCTACACCTTC. It is translated as CASRGDRGYGYTF.

In its sample, this clonotype was seen many times. J is TRBJ2-1 and V is TRBV20-1, with unresolved D. The germline V gene has CDR1 DFQATT and CDR2 SNEGSKA (reference sequence). The CDR3 sequence is 13 residues long. Trimming stripped 5 bases from V and 8 bases from J, with 16 bases between. CDR3 residues: CSAARMSSDEQFF. In DNA, the CDR3 is TGCAGTGCTGCAAGAATGAGCAGTGATGAGCAGTTCTTC.

With regard to this clonotype: One base away lies a much larger clone, so this may be a sequencing read error. CDR3: CSVEGAGNSPLHF. The DNA of the CDR3 is TGCAGTGTGGAGGGGGCTGGAAATTCACCCCTCCACTTT. This chain links TRBV20-1 with TRBJ1-6; 7 bases fit TRBD1. This CDR3 is built from 13 residues. J gave up 7 bases and V 7 bases, and 7 bases lay outside the gene matches. CDR1 and CDR2 from the germline V gene are DFQATT and SNEGSKA (reference sequence).

In regard to this clonotype: A much larger clone differs by one base, so this may be a read error. The V gene is TRBV20-1, the J gene TRBJ2-1; 7 bases agree with TRBD2. Germline CDR1 DFQATT, CDR2 SNEGSKA (reference sequence). With 6 bases clipped from V and 3 bases from J, the junction kept 11 bases outside the gene matches. The CDR3 has 15 amino acids. The CDR3 DNA follows: TGCAGTGCAGAAGGGCGAGCGGGGATCTACAATGAGCAGTTCTTC. Protein product: CSAEGRAGIYNEQFF.